A selection of T cell receptor beta chains follows, all from one sample in a study of CD8 T cells in Susac syndrome. TCRdb re-called the immunoSEQ multiplex PCR reads through MiXCR, storing one row per CDR3 protein. The sample lists approximately 160,000 distinct CDR3 sequences, more than 95% occurring once. The sequencing sample was made of CD4+ T cells from PBMCs. The receptors here all came from a human donor with Susac syndrome. Both conserved end residues are trimmed from each CDR3. Clone size is shown for a subset of rows, as once, few, many or a class of expanded clone.

TRBJ2-5 | TRBV5-4 | . | ASSLLETQY
TRBJ2-5 | TRBV6-5 | . | ATSGAGVGETQY
TRBJ2-7 | TRBV28 | . | ASSSPGSYEQY
TRBJ2-6 | TRBV24-1 | . | ATSDSSGANVLT
TRBJ2-7 | TRBV12-3/TRBV12-4 | . | ASSLLASGTREQY
TRBJ2-3 | TRBV18 | . | ASSPRTDTQY
TRBJ1-3 | TRBV30 | . | AWTNGNTIY
TRBJ2-7 | TRBV6-6 | . | ASTGRLAGGPREQY
TRBJ2-1 | TRBV10-3 | . | ATRGQASYNEQF
TRBJ2-7 | TRBV7-9 | once | ASIGNSYEQY
TRBJ2-3 | TRBV9 | . | ASSPGTSRSDTQY
TRBJ2-7 | TRBV29-1 | . | SVGPRQGTYEQY
TRBJ2-5 | TRBV2 | . | ASSAGTSGEETQY
TRBJ2-7 | TRBV29-1 | . | SVGFTGYEQY
TRBJ2-5 | TRBV27 | . | ASSLEGGATQY
TRBJ2-5 | TRBV30 | . | AWSVQSSGRLTQY
TRBJ1-4 | TRBV12-3/TRBV12-4 | . | ASSPGGPYEKLF
TRBJ2-7 | TRBV25-1 | once | ASSESGSTYEQY
TRBJ1-1 | TRBV18 | . | ASSPFWGGTEAF
TRBJ2-6 | TRBV7-2 | . | ASSLGGYSGANVLT
TRBJ2-5 | TRBV20-1 | . | SADRTGAPPETQY
TRBJ2-3 | TRBV7-2 | . | ASSLGPQDTQY
TRBJ1-6 | TRBV4-2 | . | ASSSRGQVSPLH
TRBJ2-1 | TRBV20-1 | . | SAMGLARNEQF
TRBJ1-2 | TRBV11-2 | . | ASSPLKGQLANYGYT
TRBJ2-1 | TRBV7-9 | . | ASSLPVAGKQNEQF
TRBJ1-1 | TRBV7-9 | once | ASSLVAGAPTEAF
TRBJ2-3 | TRBV29-1 | . | SVSRDTQY
TRBJ1-1 | TRBV7-9 | . | ASSVQVNTEAF
TRBJ1-2 | TRBV6-1 | . | ASSDTGNYGYT
TRBJ2-1 | TRBV30 | . | AWSRTSSYNEQF
TRBJ1-6 | TRBV12-3/TRBV12-4 | . | ASSPDSSPLH
TRBJ2-7 | TRBV19 | . | ASSPGDRPYEQY
TRBJ2-7 | TRBV20-1 | . | SAPLAGEYYEQY
TRBJ2-5 | TRBV6-2/TRBV6-3 | . | ASSYAGAAGGETQY
TRBJ2-5 | TRBV20-1 | . | SARGTGTETQY
TRBJ2-7 | TRBV6-2/TRBV6-3 | . | ASSRTSEEQY
TRBJ2-4 | TRBV2 | . | ASSWFKNIQY
TRBJ2-1 | TRBV7-2 | once | ASSLPGSNEQF
TRBJ2-5 | TRBV24-1 | . | ATRKGTSGQETQY
TRBJ2-2 | TRBV10-3 | . | AITSTGAGELF
TRBJ1-2 | TRBV25-1 | . | ASTAGNYGYT
TRBJ1-1 | TRBV25-1 | . | ASTQGWGPTEAF
TRBJ2-5 | TRBV25-1 | . | ASSEVAGETQY
TRBJ2-3 | TRBV6-2/TRBV6-3 | . | ASSRSLGADTQY
TRBJ2-2 | TRBV7-2 | . | ASSLDRLNTGELF
TRBJ2-7 | TRBV12-3/TRBV12-4 | . | ASSLSRGPYEQY
TRBJ2-5 | TRBV19 | . | ASSTQETQY
TRBJ2-2 | TRBV6-2/TRBV6-3 | . | ASSPPRGLGTGELF
TRBJ2-5 | TRBV5-4 | once | ASKGTSGGATETQY
TRBJ2-3 | TRBV30 | . | AWSGQGTDTQY
TRBJ2-2 | TRBV20-1 | . | SARGSGGVGTGELF
TRBJ1-4 | TRBV7-6 | . | ASSLQGRGEKLF
TRBJ2-7 | TRBV29-1 | . | SVPPVGHDPYEQY
TRBJ2-7 | TRBV29-1 | . | SVGGQTYEQY
TRBJ2-3 | TRBV28 | . | ASSLPPASGYTDTQY
TRBJ2-5 | TRBV11-3 | once | ASSILEPGTKETQY
TRBJ1-1 | TRBV28 | . | ASVPGTTEAF
TRBJ2-1 | TRBV9 | . | ASSPPRAIEQF
TRBJ2-1 | TRBV6-2/TRBV6-3 | . | ASTLRGDNEQF